Listed here are 17 T cell receptor beta chains from one sample, sequenced in a study of T cells in localized non-small cell lung cancer. Assay: immunoSEQ multiplex PCR; the TCRdb copy retains only in-frame clones and omits some. Seen here are some 22,000 clones, approximately 84% observed once, and the top ten hold 2% to 3%. The source material was peripheral blood, sampled before any cancer treatment. These receptors were obtained from a man aged 35-75 years with stage I lung adenocarcinoma.

V usage is TRBV28 and J usage is TRBJ2-5; 9 nucleotides align to TRBD2. The CDR3 has 19 amino acids. The germline V gene has CDR1 MDHEN and CDR2 SYDVKM. Trimming took 10 bases from V and 4 from J; bases not matched to a gene: 25. The CDR3 DNA reads as TGTGCCACCCTTGGGTTAGAGACTAGCGGTTATATTAGAGGAGAGACCCAGTACTTC. This codes for CATLGLETSGYIRGETQYF.

This chain connects TRBV6-6 to TRBJ2-1, with 8 bases that match TRBD2. V trimming: 4 bases; J trimming: 9 bases; junction bases outside the gene matches: 2. This CDR3 spans 12 amino acids. Germline V gene sequence: CDR1 MNHNY, CDR2 SVGAGI (reference sequence). Written as DNA, the CDR3 is TGTGCCAGCAGTTCCGCGGGAGGTGAGCAGTTCTTC. It is translated as CASSSAGGEQFF.

The chain is built from TRBV7-2 and TRBJ2-1, with unresolved D. The ends were cut back, 1 base at V and 8 bases at J, with 9 bases in the middle. The CDR3 contains 13 residues. Germline CDR1 SGHTA, CDR2 FQGNSA. The CDR3 DNA reads TGTGCCAGCAGCTTAGGCGGTTTCTATGAGCAGTTCTTC. This encodes CASSLGGFYEQFF.

The chain carries TRBV4-1 and TRBJ2-1; D is possibly TRBD2 (5 bases). V was pared by 0 bases and J by 9 bases, with 15 bases between. The CDR3 sequence is 15 residues long. Per the germline V gene, CDR1 is MGHRA and CDR2 is YSYEKL. The CDR3 region has the DNA TGCGCCAGCAGCCAAGACTGGACTTCCTACGGTGAGCAGTTCTTC. This translates into CASSQDWTSYGEQFF.

The chain combines TRBV6-1 with TRBJ2-7; TRBD1 matches 7 bases. The CDR3 has 13 amino acids. Looked up from germline, CDR1 is MNHNS and CDR2 is SASEGT. J was trimmed by 6 bases and V by 2 bases; bases with no gene match: 4. The CDR3 bases are TGTGCCAGCAGTGAACAACAGGGGTTCGAGCAGTACTTC. Protein sequence: CASSEQQGFEQYF.

The chain employs TRBV28 and TRBJ1-4, with D possibly matching TRBD1 (6 bases). The germline gives CDR1 MDHEN, CDR2 SYDVKM. The CDR3 covers 16 residues. The V end was cut by 5 bases, the J end by 0 bases, with 13 bases between. CDR3 region: CASSLPRDTTNEKLFF. CDR3 coding DNA: TGTGCCAGCAGTCTGCCCAGGGACACAACTAATGAAAAACTGTTTTTT.

The chain links TRBV7-3 to TRBJ2-5; 7 bases are shared with TRBD1. CDR3 length: 13 amino acids. With 3 bases clipped from V and 4 bases from J, the junction kept 2 bases outside the gene matches. Germline CDR1 SGHTA, CDR2 FQGTGA. CDR3 sequence: CASSFNRGETQYF. In nucleotides, the CDR3 is TGTGCCAGCAGCTTTAACAGGGGAGAGACCCAGTACTTC. Complete variable domain (other parts from reference TRBV7-3 and TRBJ2-5): GAGVSQTPSNKVTEKGKYVELRCDPISGHTALYWYRQSLGQGPEFLIYFQGTGAADDSGLPNDRFFAVRPEGSVSTLKIQRTERGDSAVYLCASSFNRGETQYFGPGTRLLVL.

A word on this clone: A junction boundary mismatches the germline segment, possibly from a read error. CDR3 in amino acids: CASSLGVRGFYDEQFF. CDR3 DNA: TGTGCCAGCAGCTTAGGGGTCCGGGGTTTCTACGATGAGCAGTTCTTC. The chain joins TRBV11-2 to TRBJ2-1; the D gene is possibly TRBD2 (5 bases). The CDR3 sequence is 16 residues long. The germline gives CDR1 SGHAT, CDR2 FQNNGV.

This chain joins TRBV28 and TRBJ1-2; TRBD1 might be the D (5 bases). From germline, CDR1 is MDHEN and CDR2 SYDVKM. V lost 3 bases and J 0 bases, leaving 8 bases between the germline ends. The CDR3 contains 14 residues. The CDR3 coding sequence is TGTGCCAGCAGTTTTGGCAGGGCTAACTATGGCTACACCTTC. The encoded protein is CASSFGRANYGYTF.

This clone has only a few counts. The chain links TRBV6-5 to TRBJ2-2; 7 bases agree with TRBD2. Per germline, CDR1 MNHEY and CDR2 SVGAGI. The V and J ends lost 7 bases and 3 bases, in that order; junction bases with no gene match: 2. The CDR3 spans 13 residues. CDR3 sequence reads: CASTAGDTGELFF. CDR3 nucleotide sequence: TGTGCCAGCACCGCGGGGGACACCGGGGAGCTGTTTTTT.

The chain joins TRBV4-3 to TRBJ1-6, with 8 nucleotides matching TRBD1. This CDR3 is built from 18 residues. The germline gives CDR1 LGHNA, CDR2 YSLEER. Unmatched junction bases numbered 10, after V lost 0 bases and J lost 6 bases. The CDR3 protein is CASSQEVGTGVLNSPLHF. CDR3 nucleotides: TGCGCCAGCAGCCAAGAAGTAGGGACAGGTGTTCTTAATTCACCCCTCCACTTT.

By its share, this clone is medium-sized. Other DNA sequences of this sample code for an identical CDR3. The rearrangement joins TRBV28 to TRBJ1-3; 7 nucleotides line up with TRBD1. V shed 6 bases and J 2 bases; nucleotides not matched to a gene: 7. Germline assignment: CDR1 MDHEN and CDR2 SYDVKM. CDR3 length: 15 residues. Here the CDR3 reads CASRSDRVPGNTIYF. In nucleotides, the CDR3 is TGTGCCAGCAGATCCGACAGGGTCCCTGGAAACACCATATATTTT. The variable domain in full, with the rest retrieved from reference TRBV28 and TRBJ1-3, is DVKVTQSSRYLVKRTGEKVFLECVQDMDHENMFWYRQDPGLGLRLIYFSYDVKMKEKGDIPEGYSVSREKKERFSLILESASTNQTSMYLCASRSDRVPGNTIYFGEGSWLTVV.

The chain recombines TRBV20-1 with TRBJ1-2; TRBD1 might be the D (5 bases). Trimming stripped 6 bases from V and 6 bases from J, with 11 bases between. This CDR3 is 11 amino acids long. CDR1 is DFQATT, CDR2 SNEGSKA, per germline (reference sequence). The CDR3 loop is CSAGRRDGYTF. CDR3 nucleotide sequence: TGCAGTGCGGGGCGACGAGATGGCTACACCTTC.

The chain is built from TRBV5-1 and TRBJ2-7, with TRBD1 matching 7 bases. The CDR3 runs 15 residues. V dropped 0 bases and J dropped 2; count of bases not matched to a gene: 5. In germline, CDR1 is SGHRS, CDR2 YFSETQ. CDR3 residues: CASSLAGTETYEQYF. CDR3 nucleotide sequence: TGCGCCAGCAGCTTGGCCGGGACAGAGACCTACGAGCAGTACTTC.

The J gene is TRBJ2-1, the V gene TRBV13; TRBD1 matches 11 bases. Germline V lookup: CDR1 PRHDT, CDR2 FYEKMQ (reference sequence). The V segment lost 4 bases and the J segment 9 bases; nucleotides outside the gene matches: 11. The CDR3 contains 16 residues. The CDR3 loop reads CASSSEDRGPVPEQFF. The CDR3 bases are TGTGCCAGCAGCTCGGAGGACAGGGGGCCTGTTCCTGAGCAGTTCTTC.

The chain employs TRBV4-3 and TRBJ1-1; D uncertain. Trimming pared 1 base from V and 1 base from J, leaving 10 bases between. This CDR3 has 15 residues. CDR1 is LGHNA, CDR2 YSLEER, per germline. The CDR3 here is CASSQGPDRNTEAFF. CDR3 DNA sequence: TGCGCCAGCAGCCAAGGACCGGACCGGAACACTGAAGCTTTCTTT.

J is TRBJ1-2 and V is TRBV6-1, with D tentatively TRBD1 (6 bases). V lost 5 bases to trimming and J lost 4 bases, with 17 bases between them. This CDR3 has 15 amino acids. The germline V gene encodes CDR1 MNHNS and CDR2 SASEGT. CDR3 loop: CASSPTGADGYGYTF. The CDR3 coding sequence is TGTGCCAGCAGTCCCACGGGGGCAGATGGCTATGGCTACACCTTC.